A single sample is the source of the 7 T cell receptor beta chains below, sequenced in a study of cytomegalovirus exposure and HLA in healthy donors. Vbeta (60) and Jbeta (13) primers were used in the PCR. The method was immunoSEQ multiplex PCR; TCRdb's version includes in-frame clones alone and lacks a portion of them. This sample has some 78,000 clones, with around 70% found just once. Sequenced material: PBMCs. The receptors originated from a man aged 40-49 years in good health and CMV-seropositive.

The table lists this clone with a count of one. This chain joins TRBV6-5 and TRBJ2-5; unclear D gene. The germline gives CDR1 MNHEY, CDR2 SVGAGI. CDR3 length equals 13 residues. Trimming left V 0 bases short and J 2 bases short, with 4 bases between. CDR3 bases: TGTGCCAGCAGTTACTCTCCTCAAGAGACCCAGTACTTC. Amino acids: CASSYSPQETQYF.

The genes are TRBV28 and TRBJ2-5; D is unclear. The CDR3 length is 13 residues. Germline V lookup: CDR1 MDHEN, CDR2 SYDVKM. Between the trimmed V and J ends, which lost 2 bases and 0 bases, there was a span of 4 bases. CDR3 residues: CASSLAYQETQYF. Written as DNA, the CDR3 is TGTGCCAGCAGTTTAGCGTACCAAGAGACCCAGTACTTC.

This clone was seen just once. This rearrangement joins TRBV6-6 to TRBJ2-1, with 10 bases identical to TRBD2. V was clipped by 0 bases and J by 8 bases; unmatched bases: 4. CDR3 length: 15 amino acids. The germline gives CDR1 MNHNY, CDR2 SVGAGI (reference sequence). CDR3 DNA: TGTGCCAGCAGTTACTCAAGCGGGAGGGGCGATGAGCAGTTCTTC. Encoded protein: CASSYSSGRGDEQFF.

This sequence joins TRBV7-2 and TRBJ2-2; 7 bases agree with TRBD2. The trim removed 4 bases at V and 5 bases at J, leaving 10 bases unmatched. CDR1 and CDR2 from the germline V gene are SGHTA and FQGNSA. The CDR3 runs to 16 residues. CDR3 DNA sequence: TGTGCCAGCAGCTCAGTTACTAGCGAGGTGACCGGGGAGCTGTTTTTT. Translated, it gives CASSSVTSEVTGELFF.

This clone was counted once. This chain connects TRBV7-2 to TRBJ1-2, with 8 bases that match TRBD1. Germline V CDR1 and CDR2: SGHTA, FQGNSA. The CDR3 is made up of 14 amino acids. Unmatched junction bases numbered 6, after V lost 1 base and J lost 8 bases. The CDR3 loop reads CASSLDVDRAGYTF. The CDR3 region has the DNA TGTGCCAGCAGCTTAGATGTGGACAGGGCCGGCTACACCTTC.

The V gene is TRBV2, the J gene TRBJ2-3, with TRBD2 matching 9 bases. The CDR3 contains 14 residues. Germline lookup yields CDR1 SNHLY and CDR2 FYNNEI. V was clipped by 8 bases and J by 6 bases; unmatched bases: 9. CDR3 sequence (DNA): TGTGCCAGCTTCTTAGCGGGGGCGGGGGATACGCAGTATTTT. It yields the protein CASFLAGAGDTQYF.

In nucleotides, the CDR3 is TGCGCCAGCAGCCCTAGCGGATCCAATGAGCAGTTCTTC. It encodes CASSPSGSNEQFF. The chain carries TRBV4-1 and TRBJ2-1; 7 nucleotides align to TRBD2. Germline V lookup: CDR1 MGHRA, CDR2 YSYEKL. The CDR3 runs to 13 residues. J was trimmed by 6 bases and V by 4 bases; bases with no gene match: 3.